The T cell receptor beta chain described here comes from a study of OX40 agonist ivuxolimab in advanced cancers. Across the study: Ivuxolimab, which patients received intravenously every 2 weeks, was dosed at 0.01 to 10 mg/kg.

Patients with a history of autoimmune disease or on systemic immunosuppression were excluded. In the case of this clone: Its antigen is not known.

The CDR3 runs 18 residues. V lost 1 base and J lost 0; bases outside the gene matches: 11. Germline CDR1 is SGHVS and CDR2 is FQNEAQ. Generated by immunoSEQ multiplex PCR, the TCRdb table keeps only in-frame clones and is missing some. The sample shows over 60,000 clones, around 84% of them seen only once. Study-wide results and caveats: Still undetermined is the antigen specificity of the expanded peripheral T cells.

The sequence was obtained from an adult with an advanced solid tumor such as melanoma, head and neck, liver or kidney cancer. The rearrangement links TRBV7-8 to TRBJ2-7, with TRBD2 matching 8 bases. This specimen consisted of CD4+ or CD8+ T cells sorted from blood, obtained in a trial of the OX40 agonist ivuxolimab. The CDR3 coding sequence is TGTGCCAGCAGCTTAGAGGCGAGCGGGAGCCCTCACTCCTACGAGCAGTACTTC. Its translation: CASSLEASGSPHSYEQYF.